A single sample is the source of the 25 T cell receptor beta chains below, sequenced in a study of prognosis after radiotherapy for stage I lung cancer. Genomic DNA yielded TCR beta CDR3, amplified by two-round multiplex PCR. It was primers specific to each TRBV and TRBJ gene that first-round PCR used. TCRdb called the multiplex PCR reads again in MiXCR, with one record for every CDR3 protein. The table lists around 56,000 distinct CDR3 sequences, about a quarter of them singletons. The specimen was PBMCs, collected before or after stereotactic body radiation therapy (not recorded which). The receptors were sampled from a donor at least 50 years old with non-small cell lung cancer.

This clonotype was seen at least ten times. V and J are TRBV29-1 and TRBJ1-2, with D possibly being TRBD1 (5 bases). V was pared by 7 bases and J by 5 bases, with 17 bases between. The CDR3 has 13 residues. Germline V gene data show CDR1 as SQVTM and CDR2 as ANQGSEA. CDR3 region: CSAAWGSPYGYTF. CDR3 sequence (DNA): TGCAGCGCCGCTTGGGGGTCACCATATGGCTACACCTTC.

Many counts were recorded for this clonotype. As DNA, the CDR3 is TGTGCCAGCAGTTACTCACTAGCGGGGGGGCCCAATGAGCAGTTCTTC. This translates into CASSYSLAGGPNEQFF. The chain links TRBV6-2 or TRBV6-3 to TRBJ2-1; 13 bases align to TRBD2. V trimming: 0 bases; J trimming: 6 bases; junction bases outside the gene matches: 2. CDR3 length equals 16 residues. Germline V CDR1 and CDR2: MNHEY, SVGEGT.

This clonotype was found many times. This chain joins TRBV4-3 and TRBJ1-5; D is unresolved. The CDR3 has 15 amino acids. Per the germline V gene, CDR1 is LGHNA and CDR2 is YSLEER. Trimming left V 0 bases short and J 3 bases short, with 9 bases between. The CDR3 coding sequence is TGCGCCAGCAGCCAAGATGGCCATGACAATCAGCCCCAGCATTTT. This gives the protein CASSQDGHDNQPQHF.

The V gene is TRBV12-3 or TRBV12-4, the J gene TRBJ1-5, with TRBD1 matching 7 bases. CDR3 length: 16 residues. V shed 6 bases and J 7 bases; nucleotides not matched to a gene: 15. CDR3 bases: TGTGCCAGCAGCTATCCGACAGTAGGGGGCATCCAGCCCCAGCATTTT. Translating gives CASSYPTVGGIQPQHF.

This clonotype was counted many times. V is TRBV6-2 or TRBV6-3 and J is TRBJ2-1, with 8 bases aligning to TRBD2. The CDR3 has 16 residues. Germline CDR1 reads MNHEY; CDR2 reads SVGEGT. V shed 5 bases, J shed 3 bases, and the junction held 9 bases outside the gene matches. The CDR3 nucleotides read TGTGCCAGCAGTACCCGCGGGCGGGGGGTCTACAATGAGCAGTTCTTC. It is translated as CASSTRGRGVYNEQFF.

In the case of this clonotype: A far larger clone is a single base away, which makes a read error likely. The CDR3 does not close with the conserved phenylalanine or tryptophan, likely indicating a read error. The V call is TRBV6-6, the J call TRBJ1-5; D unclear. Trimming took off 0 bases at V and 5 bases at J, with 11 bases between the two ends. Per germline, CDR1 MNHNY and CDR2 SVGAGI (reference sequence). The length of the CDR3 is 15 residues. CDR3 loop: CASSYSRTNDQPQHL. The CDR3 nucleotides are TGTGCCAGCAGTTACTCGAGAACAAACGATCAGCCCCAGCATCTT.

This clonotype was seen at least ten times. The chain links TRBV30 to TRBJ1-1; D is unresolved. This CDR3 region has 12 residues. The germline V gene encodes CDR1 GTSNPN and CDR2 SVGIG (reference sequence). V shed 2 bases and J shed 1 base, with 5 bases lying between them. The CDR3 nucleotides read TGTGCCTGGAGTAGACCGAACACTGAAGCTTTCTTT. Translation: CAWSRPNTEAFF.

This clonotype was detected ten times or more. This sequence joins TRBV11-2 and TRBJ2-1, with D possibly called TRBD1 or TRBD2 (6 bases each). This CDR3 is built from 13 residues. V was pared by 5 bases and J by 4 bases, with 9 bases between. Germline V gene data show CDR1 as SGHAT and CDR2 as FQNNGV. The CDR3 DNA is TGTGCCAGCAGCCCGGGGGCTTACAATGAGCAGTTCTTC. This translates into CASSPGAYNEQFF. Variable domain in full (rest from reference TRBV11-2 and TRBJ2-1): EAGVAQSPRYKIIEKRQSVAFWCNPISGHATLYWYQQILGQGPKLLIQFQNNGVVDDSQLPKDRFSAERLKGVDSTLKIQPAKLEDSAVYLCASSPGAYNEQFFGPGTRLTVL.

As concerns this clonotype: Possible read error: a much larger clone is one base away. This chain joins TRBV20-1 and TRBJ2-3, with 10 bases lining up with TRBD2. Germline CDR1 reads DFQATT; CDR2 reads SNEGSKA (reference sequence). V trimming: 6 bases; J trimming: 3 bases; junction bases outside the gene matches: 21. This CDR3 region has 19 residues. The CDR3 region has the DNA TGCAGTGCAAATGCCCCTGGGACTAGCGTGGGGGTGGGGACAGATACGCAGTATTTT. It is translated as CSANAPGTSVGVGTDTQYF.

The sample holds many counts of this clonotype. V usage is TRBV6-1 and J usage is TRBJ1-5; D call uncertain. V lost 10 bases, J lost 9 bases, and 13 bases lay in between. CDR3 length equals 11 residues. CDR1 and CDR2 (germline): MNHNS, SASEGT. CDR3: CATSDLLPQHF. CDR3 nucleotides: TGTGCCACCTCCGACCTCCTGCCCCAGCATTTT.

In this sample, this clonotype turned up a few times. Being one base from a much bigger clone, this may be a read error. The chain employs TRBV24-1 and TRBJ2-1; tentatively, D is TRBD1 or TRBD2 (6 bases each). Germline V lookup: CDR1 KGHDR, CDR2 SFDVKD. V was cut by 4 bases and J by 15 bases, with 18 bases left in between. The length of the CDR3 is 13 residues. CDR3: CATSDVEGGPTFF. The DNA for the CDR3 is TGTGCCACCAGTGACGTGGAGGGGGGCCCCACGTTCTTC.

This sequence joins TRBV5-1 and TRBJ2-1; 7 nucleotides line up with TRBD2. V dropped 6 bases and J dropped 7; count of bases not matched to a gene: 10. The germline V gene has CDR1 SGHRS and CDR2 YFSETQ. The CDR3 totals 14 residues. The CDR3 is CASNRGESVNEQFF. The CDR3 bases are TGCGCCAGCAACCGGGGGGAGTCCGTAAATGAGCAGTTCTTC.

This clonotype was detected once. The CDR3 DNA is TGTGCCAGCAGCCTGAGGGTGGCCGCGAACACCGGGGAGCTGTTTTTT. Translating it yields CASSLRVAANTGELFF. This chain joins TRBV7-2 and TRBJ2-2; D is perhaps TRBD2 (5 bases). This CDR3 comprises 16 residues. The V gene's germline CDR1 is SGHTA and CDR2 FQGNSA. V was clipped by 5 bases and J by 0 bases, with 13 bases between them.

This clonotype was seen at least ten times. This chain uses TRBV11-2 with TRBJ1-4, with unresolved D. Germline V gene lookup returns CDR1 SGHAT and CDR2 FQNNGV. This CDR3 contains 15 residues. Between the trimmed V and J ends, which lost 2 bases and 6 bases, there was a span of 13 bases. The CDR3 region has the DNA TGTGCCAGCAGCTTAACCGGGTCCTCCCATGAAAAACTGTTTTTT. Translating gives CASSLTGSSHEKLFF.

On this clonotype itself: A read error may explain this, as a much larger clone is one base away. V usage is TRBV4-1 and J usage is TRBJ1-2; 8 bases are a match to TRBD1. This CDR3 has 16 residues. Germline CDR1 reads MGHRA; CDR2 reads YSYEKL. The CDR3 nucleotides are TGCGCCAGCAGCCAGGAGAGGTCCAGGGGGCAATCTGGCTACATCTTC. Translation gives CASSQERSRGQSGYIF.

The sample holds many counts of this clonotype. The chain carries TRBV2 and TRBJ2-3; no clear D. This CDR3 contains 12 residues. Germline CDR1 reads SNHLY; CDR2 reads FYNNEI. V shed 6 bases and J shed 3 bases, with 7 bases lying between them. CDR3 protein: CASSLLTDTQYF. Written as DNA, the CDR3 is TGTGCCAGCAGCCTCTTGACAGATACGCAGTATTTT.

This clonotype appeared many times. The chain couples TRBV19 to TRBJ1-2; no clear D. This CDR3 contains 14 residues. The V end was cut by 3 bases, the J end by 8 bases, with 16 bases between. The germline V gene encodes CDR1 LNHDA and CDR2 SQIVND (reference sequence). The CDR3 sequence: CASSIPTTTSGYTF. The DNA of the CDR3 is TGTGCCAGTAGTATCCCGACTACGACCTCCGGCTACACCTTC.

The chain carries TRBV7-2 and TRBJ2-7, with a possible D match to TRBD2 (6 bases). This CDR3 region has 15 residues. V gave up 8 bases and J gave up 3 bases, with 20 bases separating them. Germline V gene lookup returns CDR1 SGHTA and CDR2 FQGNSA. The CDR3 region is CASSLSGTRYYEQYF. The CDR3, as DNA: TGTGCCAGCTCTCTTTCCGGGACTCGATACTACGAGCAGTACTTC. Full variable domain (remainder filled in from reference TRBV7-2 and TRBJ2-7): GAGVSQSPSNKVTEKGKDVELRCDPISGHTALYWYRQSLGQGLEFLIYFQGNSAPDKSGLPSDRFSAERTGGSVSTLTIQRTQQEDSAVYLCASSLSGTRYYEQYFGPGTRLTVT.

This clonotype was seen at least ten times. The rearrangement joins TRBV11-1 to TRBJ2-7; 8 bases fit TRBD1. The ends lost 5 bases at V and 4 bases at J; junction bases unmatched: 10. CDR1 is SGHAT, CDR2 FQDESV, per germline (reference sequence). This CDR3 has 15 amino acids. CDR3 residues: CASSPPDRGRYEQYF. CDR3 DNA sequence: TGTGCCAGCAGCCCCCCTGACAGGGGACGATACGAGCAGTACTTC.

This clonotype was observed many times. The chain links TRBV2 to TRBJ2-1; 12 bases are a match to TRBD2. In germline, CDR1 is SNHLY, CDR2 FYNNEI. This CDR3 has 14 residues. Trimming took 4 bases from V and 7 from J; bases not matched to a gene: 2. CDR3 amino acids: CASSATSGGNEQFF. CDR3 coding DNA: TGTGCCAGCAGTGCGACTAGCGGGGGAAATGAGCAGTTCTTC.

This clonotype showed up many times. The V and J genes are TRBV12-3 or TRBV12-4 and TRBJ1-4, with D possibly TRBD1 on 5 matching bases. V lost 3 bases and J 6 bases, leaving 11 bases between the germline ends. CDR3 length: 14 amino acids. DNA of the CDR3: TGTGCCAGCAGTTTGTCCCAGGGTGATGAAAAACTGTTTTTT. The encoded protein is CASSLSQGDEKLFF.

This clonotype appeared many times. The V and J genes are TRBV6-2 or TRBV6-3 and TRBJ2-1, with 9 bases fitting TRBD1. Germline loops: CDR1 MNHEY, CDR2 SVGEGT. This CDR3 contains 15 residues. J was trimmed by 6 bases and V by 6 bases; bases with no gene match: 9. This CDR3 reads CASSDGQGTRNEQFF. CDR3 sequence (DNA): TGTGCCAGCAGCGACGGACAGGGGACCCGCAATGAGCAGTTCTTC.

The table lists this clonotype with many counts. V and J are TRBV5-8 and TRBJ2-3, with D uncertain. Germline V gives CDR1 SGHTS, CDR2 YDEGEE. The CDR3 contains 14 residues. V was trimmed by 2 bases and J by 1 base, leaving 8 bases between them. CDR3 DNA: TGTGCCAGCAGCTTCGGACGGGGCACAGATACGCAGTATTTT. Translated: CASSFGRGTDTQYF.

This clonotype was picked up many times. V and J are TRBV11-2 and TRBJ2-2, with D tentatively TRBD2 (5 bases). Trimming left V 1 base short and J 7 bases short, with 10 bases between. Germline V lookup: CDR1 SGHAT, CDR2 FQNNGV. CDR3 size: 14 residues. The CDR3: CASSLGVASGELFF. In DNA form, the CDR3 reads TGTGCCAGCAGCTTAGGGGTAGCGAGCGGGGAGCTGTTTTTT.

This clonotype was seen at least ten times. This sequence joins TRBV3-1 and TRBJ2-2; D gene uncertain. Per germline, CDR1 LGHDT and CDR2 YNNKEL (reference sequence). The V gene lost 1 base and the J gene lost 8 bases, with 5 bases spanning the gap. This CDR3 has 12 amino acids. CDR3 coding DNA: TGTGCCAGCAGCCAAGTGAGGGGGGAGCTGTTTTTT. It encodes CASSQVRGELFF. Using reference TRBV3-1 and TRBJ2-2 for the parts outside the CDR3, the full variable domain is DTAVSQTPKYLVTQMGNDKSIKCEQNLGHDTMYWYKQDSKKFLKIMFSYNNKELIINETVPNRFSPKSPDKAHLNLHINSLELGDSAVYFCASSQVRGELFFGEGSRLTVL.